This note documents a single TCR beta chain sequence. The CDR3 is 14 amino acids. Germline V gene data show CDR1 as SGHVS and CDR2 as FQNEAQ. Trimming removed 2 bases at V and 7 bases at J, with 12 bases between. Here immunoSEQ multiplex PCR was the method, and the copy in TCRdb shows in-frame clones only, minus some. The data show 2,500 to 3,000 clones, around 83% seen once. The data were obtained in a study of brain metastases from non-small cell lung cancer. The clonotype was recovered from a donor aged 40 or over with non-small cell lung cancer. Sample: primary lung tumor tissue. The rearrangement uses TRBV7-8 and TRBJ2-1; a weak D match, TRBD2 (5 bases). Here the CDR3 reads CASSLYGGGNEQFF. The CDR3 DNA reads as TGTGCCAGCAGCTTATACGGTGGCGGGAATGAGCAGTTCTTC.